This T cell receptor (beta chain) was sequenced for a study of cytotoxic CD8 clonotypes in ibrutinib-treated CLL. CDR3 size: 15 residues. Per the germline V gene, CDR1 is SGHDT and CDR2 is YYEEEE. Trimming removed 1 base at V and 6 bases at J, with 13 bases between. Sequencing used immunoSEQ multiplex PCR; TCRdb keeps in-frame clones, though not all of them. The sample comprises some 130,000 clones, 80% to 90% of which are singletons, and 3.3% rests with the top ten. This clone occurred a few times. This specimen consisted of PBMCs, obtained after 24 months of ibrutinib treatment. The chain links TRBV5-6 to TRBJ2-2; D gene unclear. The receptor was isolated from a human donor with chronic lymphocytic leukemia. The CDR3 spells CASSLIGIGAGELFF. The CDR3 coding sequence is TGTGCCAGCAGCTTGATTGGCATTGGGGCCGGGGAGCTGTTTTTT.